This T cell receptor (beta chain) came from a study of T cell responses to AZD1222 COVID-19 vaccine. Notes on the study in general: Baseline antibody screening turned up just a handful of seropositive AZD1222 recipients.

CDR3 length: 12 amino acids. Trimming pared 8 bases from V and 8 bases from J, leaving 12 bases between. Repertoires were generated with immunoSEQ multiplex PCR, while TCRdb's copy carries only in-frame clones and drops some. The data show about 140,000 clones, with roughly 93% seen just once and around 1% held by the top ten. In regard to this clone: Its antigen is currently unknown.

The sequencing used peripheral blood, collected on day 0 of MenACWY control vaccination. V usage is TRBV12-3 or TRBV12-4 and J usage is TRBJ1-4; the D is unclear. The receptor was derived from an adult in good health. CDR3 DNA sequence: TGTGCCAGCGGTGGGCGAGGCGAAAAACTGTTTTTT. Amino acids: CASGGRGEKLFF.